This TCR beta chain appears in the sequencing data of a study of Ad26.COV2.S vaccination and SARS-CoV-2 variants. Study details: Ad26.COV2.S was injected intramuscularly once or twice, 56 days apart. Whole-study results and caveats: Recipients given vaccine exceeded placebo recipients in spike-specific TCR breadth. There was reportedly substantial breadth in spike-specific CD8+ and CD4+ T cell responses after vaccination.

Treatment defined: over 15 received Ad26.COV2.S at low or high dose, single or two shots; roughly five received placebo; per-sample allocation not given. Vaccine and placebo recipients were sampled on day 63 after the first injection. Aged 18-55 years, donor was enrolled in Boston in about 2020. The CDR3 spans 14 residues. The germline V gene has CDR1 MGHDK and CDR2 SYGVNS. Trimming pared 7 bases from V and 2 bases from J, leaving 12 bases between. The repertoire was sequenced with immunoSEQ multiplex PCR; TCRdb's copy has only in-frame clones and lacks some. The table shows roughly 680,000 clones, with 80% to 90% occurring only once. In the case of this clone: Its antigen is not known.

The source material was peripheral blood, sampled in a trial of Ad26.COV2.S vaccine versus placebo. The receptor was isolated from a person aged 18 to 59 who received the Ad26.COV2.S COVID-19 vaccine or a placebo. The chain is built from TRBV25-1 and TRBJ1-3; TRBD1 might be the D (6 bases). This chain's CDR3 is CASIGGGTGNTIYF. CDR3 nucleotide sequence: TGTGCCAGCATTGGGGGCGGAACTGGAAACACCATATATTTT.